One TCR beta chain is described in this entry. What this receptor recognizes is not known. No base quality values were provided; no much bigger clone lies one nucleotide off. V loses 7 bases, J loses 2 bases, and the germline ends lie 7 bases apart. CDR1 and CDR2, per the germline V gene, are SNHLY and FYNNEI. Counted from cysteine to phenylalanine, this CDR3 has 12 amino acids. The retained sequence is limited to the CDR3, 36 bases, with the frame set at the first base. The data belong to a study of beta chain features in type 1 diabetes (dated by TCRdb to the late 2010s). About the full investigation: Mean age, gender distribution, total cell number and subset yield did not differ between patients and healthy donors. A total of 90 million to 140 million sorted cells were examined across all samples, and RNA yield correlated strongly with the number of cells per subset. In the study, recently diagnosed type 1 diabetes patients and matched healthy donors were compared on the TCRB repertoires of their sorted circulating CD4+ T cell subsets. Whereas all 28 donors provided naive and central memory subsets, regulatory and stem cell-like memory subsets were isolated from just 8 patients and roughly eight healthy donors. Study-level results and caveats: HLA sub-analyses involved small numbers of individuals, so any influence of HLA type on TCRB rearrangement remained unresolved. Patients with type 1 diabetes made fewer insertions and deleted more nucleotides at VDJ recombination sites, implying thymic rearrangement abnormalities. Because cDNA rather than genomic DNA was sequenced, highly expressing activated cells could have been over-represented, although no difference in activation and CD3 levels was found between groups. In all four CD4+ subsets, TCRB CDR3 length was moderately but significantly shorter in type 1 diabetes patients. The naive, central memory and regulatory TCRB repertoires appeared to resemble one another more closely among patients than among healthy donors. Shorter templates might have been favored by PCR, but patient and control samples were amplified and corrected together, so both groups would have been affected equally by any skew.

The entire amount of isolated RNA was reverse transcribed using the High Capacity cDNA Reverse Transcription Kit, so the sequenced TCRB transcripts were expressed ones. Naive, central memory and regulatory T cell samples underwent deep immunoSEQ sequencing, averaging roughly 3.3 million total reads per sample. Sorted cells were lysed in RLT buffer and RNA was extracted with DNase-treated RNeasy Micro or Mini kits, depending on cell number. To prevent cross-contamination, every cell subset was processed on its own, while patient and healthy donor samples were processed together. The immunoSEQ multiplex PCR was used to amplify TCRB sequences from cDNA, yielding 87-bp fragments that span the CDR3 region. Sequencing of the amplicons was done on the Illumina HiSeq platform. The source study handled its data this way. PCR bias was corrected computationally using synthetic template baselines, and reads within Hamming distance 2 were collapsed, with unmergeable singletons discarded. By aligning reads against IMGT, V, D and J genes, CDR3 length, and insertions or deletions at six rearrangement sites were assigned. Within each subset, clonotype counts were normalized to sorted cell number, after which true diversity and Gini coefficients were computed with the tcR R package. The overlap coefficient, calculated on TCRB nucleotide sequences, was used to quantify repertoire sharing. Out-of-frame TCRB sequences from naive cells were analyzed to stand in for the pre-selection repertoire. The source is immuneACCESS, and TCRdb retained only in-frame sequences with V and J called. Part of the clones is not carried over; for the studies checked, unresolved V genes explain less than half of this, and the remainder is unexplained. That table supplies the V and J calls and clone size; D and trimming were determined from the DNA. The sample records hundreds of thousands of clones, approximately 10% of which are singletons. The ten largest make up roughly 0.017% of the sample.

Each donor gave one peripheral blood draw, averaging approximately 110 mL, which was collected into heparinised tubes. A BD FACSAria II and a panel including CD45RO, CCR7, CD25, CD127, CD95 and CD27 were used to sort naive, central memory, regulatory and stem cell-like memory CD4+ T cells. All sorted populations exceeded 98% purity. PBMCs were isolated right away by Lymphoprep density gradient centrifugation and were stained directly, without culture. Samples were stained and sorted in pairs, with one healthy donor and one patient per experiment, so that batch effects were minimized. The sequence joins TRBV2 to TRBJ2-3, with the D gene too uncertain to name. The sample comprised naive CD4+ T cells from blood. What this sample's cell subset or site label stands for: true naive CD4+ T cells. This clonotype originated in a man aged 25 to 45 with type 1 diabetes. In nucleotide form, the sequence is TGTGCCAGCACCAGTGACACAGATACGCAGTATTTT. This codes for CASTSDTDTQYF.